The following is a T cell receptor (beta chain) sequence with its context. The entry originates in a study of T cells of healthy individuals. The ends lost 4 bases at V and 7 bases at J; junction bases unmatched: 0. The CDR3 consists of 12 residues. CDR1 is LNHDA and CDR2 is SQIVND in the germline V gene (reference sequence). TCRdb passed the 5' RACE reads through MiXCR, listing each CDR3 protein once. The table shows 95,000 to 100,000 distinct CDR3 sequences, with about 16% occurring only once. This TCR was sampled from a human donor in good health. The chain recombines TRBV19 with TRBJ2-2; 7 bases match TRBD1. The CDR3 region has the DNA TGTGCCAGTAGTAACAGGGGCGGGGAGCTGTTTTTT. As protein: CASSNRGGELFF.